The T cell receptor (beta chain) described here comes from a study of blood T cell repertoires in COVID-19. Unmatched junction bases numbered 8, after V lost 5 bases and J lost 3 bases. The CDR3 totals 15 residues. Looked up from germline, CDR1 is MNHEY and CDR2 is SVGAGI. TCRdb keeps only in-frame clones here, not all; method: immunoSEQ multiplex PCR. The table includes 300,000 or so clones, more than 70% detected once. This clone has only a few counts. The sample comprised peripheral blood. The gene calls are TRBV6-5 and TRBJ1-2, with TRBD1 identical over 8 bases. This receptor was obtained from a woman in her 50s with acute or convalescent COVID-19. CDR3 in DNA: TGTGCCAGCAGTCTCCGGACAGGGCTATACTATGGCTACACCTTC. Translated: CASSLRTGLYYGYTF.